One and the same sample provided the 14 T cell receptor beta chains below, sequenced in a study of T cell responses to AZD1222 COVID-19 vaccine. Repertoires were generated with immunoSEQ multiplex PCR, while TCRdb's copy carries only in-frame clones and drops some. The table has about 120,000 clones, around 90% seen once. The input for sequencing was peripheral blood, taken 28 days after the second AZD1222 dose. The receptors were sampled from an adult who received the AZD1222 COVID-19 vaccine.

The gene calls are TRBV7-2 and TRBJ2-7, with TRBD2 matching 8 bases. The trim removed 5 bases at V and 2 bases at J, leaving 8 bases unmatched. Germline assignment: CDR1 SGHTA and CDR2 FQGNSA. The CDR3 covers 15 residues. CDR3 bases: TGTGCCAGCAGCCTCTCGGGAGGGGGAACCTACGAGCAGTACTTC. It encodes CASSLSGGGTYEQYF.

The gene calls are TRBV11-2 and TRBJ1-1; D is uncertain. From germline, CDR1 is SGHAT and CDR2 FQNNGV. The CDR3 length is 17 residues. Trimming took 5 bases from V and 4 from J, leaving 23 bases between them. In nucleotides, the CDR3 is TGTGCCAGCAGCCCCAGATTGCGGACGGACGTTTCCACTGAAGCTTTCTTT. It codes for CASSPRLRTDVSTEAFF. The full variable domain, with the rest looked up from reference TRBV11-2 and TRBJ1-1, is EAGVAQSPRYKIIEKRQSVAFWCNPISGHATLYWYQQILGQGPKLLIQFQNNGVVDDSQLPKDRFSAERLKGVDSTLKIQPAKLEDSAVYLCASSPRLRTDVSTEAFFGQGTRLTVV.

This clone has a count of ten or more. The chain has TRBV27 and TRBJ1-6; perhaps TRBD1 as D (6 bases). Per the germline V gene, CDR1 is MNHEY and CDR2 is SMNVEV (reference sequence). Trimming removed 5 bases at V and 3 bases at J, with 11 bases between. This CDR3 region has 15 residues. The CDR3 sequence: CASSNGQIYNSPLHF. The CDR3 nucleotides read TGTGCCAGCAGTAACGGACAGATCTATAATTCACCCCTCCACTTT.

The CDR3 protein is CASSLKGGVGNTIYF. The CDR3 DNA reads as TGTGCCAGCAGTTTAAAGGGGGGAGTCGGAAACACCATATATTTT. This chain joins TRBV27 and TRBJ1-3, with D possibly being TRBD1 (6 bases). The CDR3 is 15 residues long. Trimming left V 2 bases short and J 4 bases short, with 12 bases between. Looked up from germline, CDR1 is MNHEY and CDR2 is SMNVEV (reference sequence).

V is TRBV3-1 (or the pseudogene TRBV3-2) and J is TRBJ2-2; D unclear. Looked up from germline, CDR1 is LGHDT and CDR2 is YNNKEL (reference sequence). This CDR3 has 15 residues. The V and J ends lost 3 bases and 3 bases respectively, with 11 bases between them. The CDR3 is CASSHSLGYTGELFF. In DNA form, the CDR3 reads TGTGCCAGCAGCCATTCCCTTGGCTACACCGGGGAGCTGTTTTTT.

The rearrangement joins TRBV2 to TRBJ2-1, with 9 bases that match TRBD2. V dropped 4 bases and J dropped 5; count of bases not matched to a gene: 6. This CDR3 spans 15 amino acids. CDR1 is SNHLY and CDR2 is FYNNEI in the germline V gene. The CDR3 bases are TGTGCCAGCAGTGTCCAGACTAGCGGAAACAATGAGCAGTTCTTC. It encodes CASSVQTSGNNEQFF.

V and J are TRBV5-1 and TRBJ2-3; 8 bases are a match to TRBD2. The V and J ends lost 5 bases and 5 bases, in that order; junction bases with no gene match: 13. The CDR3 covers 16 residues. From germline, CDR1 is SGHRS and CDR2 YFSETQ. The DNA for the CDR3 is TGCGCCAGCAGTTGGGGACTAGACCCTGCCGAAGATACGCAGTATTTT. It is translated as CASSWGLDPAEDTQYF.

The chain combines TRBV6-5 with TRBJ1-1, with D uncertain. Germline V CDR1 and CDR2: MNHEY, SVGAGI. The CDR3 contains 11 residues. Trimming took off 2 bases at V and 7 bases at J, with 5 bases between the two ends. Here the CDR3 DNA reads TGTGCCAGCAGTTACATTGATGAAGCTTTCTTT. Protein: CASSYIDEAFF.

This chain joins TRBV28 and TRBJ1-2, with D unclear. CDR3 length equals 14 residues. Looked up from germline, CDR1 is MDHEN and CDR2 is SYDVKM. Trimming removed 3 bases from V and 7 bases from J, with 15 bases in between. Written as DNA, the CDR3 is TGTGCCAGCAGTTTCGGCTCTCCGGTGGGTGGCTACACCTTC. It encodes CASSFGSPVGGYTF.

The CDR3 reads CASSLTSGNTIYF. CDR3 coding DNA: TGTGCCAGCAGCTTGACCTCTGGAAACACCATATATTTT. The chain has TRBV7-8 and TRBJ1-3, with unresolved D. The CDR3 spans 13 residues. Trimming removed 3 bases at V and 0 bases at J, with 3 bases between. Germline V lookup: CDR1 SGHVS, CDR2 FQNEAQ.

The V call is TRBV18, the J call TRBJ1-2; 7 positions agree with TRBD1. The J segment lost 4 bases and the V segment lost 2 bases, leaving 7 bases of the junction unmatched. This CDR3 is 15 amino acids long. CDR1 is KGHSH, CDR2 LQKENI, per germline. DNA of the CDR3: TGTGCCAGCTCACCAGCGGGACAGCAAAGCTATGGCTACACCTTC. It translates to CASSPAGQQSYGYTF.

The chain carries TRBV5-1 and TRBJ1-4; 8 nucleotides match TRBD1. CDR3 length: 15 amino acids. The ends lost 4 bases at V and 5 bases at J; junction bases unmatched: 7. In germline, CDR1 is SGHRS, CDR2 YFSETQ. The CDR3, as DNA: TGCGCCAGCAGCACCGGACAGGGACTAAATGAAAAACTGTTTTTT. It yields the protein CASSTGQGLNEKLFF. Full variable domain (missing parts from reference TRBV5-1 and TRBJ1-4): KAGVTQTPRYLIKTRGQQVTLSCSPISGHRSVSWYQQTPGQGLQFLFEYFSETQRNKGNFPGRFSGRQFSNSRSEMNVSTLELGDSALYLCASSTGQGLNEKLFFGSGTQLSVL.

This chain joins TRBV29-1 and TRBJ2-3; a possible D gene is TRBD2 (5 bases). The V gene lost 7 bases and the J gene lost 1 base, with 15 bases spanning the gap. In germline, CDR1 is SQVTM, CDR2 ANQGSEA. The CDR3 length is 14 residues. The CDR3 loop is CSAATRGGTDTQYF. The CDR3 coding sequence is TGCAGCGCCGCCACTAGAGGCGGCACAGATACGCAGTATTTT.

J is TRBJ1-1 and V is TRBV9, with D unresolved. Between the trimmed V and J ends, which lost 0 bases and 2 bases, there was a span of 17 bases. The germline V gene encodes CDR1 SGDLS and CDR2 YYNGEE. There are 17 residues in the CDR3. The CDR3 protein is CASSVVGERALNTEAFF. CDR3 DNA: TGTGCCAGCAGCGTAGTCGGGGAGAGAGCTCTCAACACTGAAGCTTTCTTT.